Below, 3 T cell receptor beta chains from the same sample are listed, as sequenced in a study of long-term antiretroviral therapy in people with HIV. Assay version v3.0 of immunoSEQ was used, and it was run at survey level. Measured with immunoSEQ multiplex PCR; TCRdb has only the in-frame clones, and not every one. The sample records about 25,000 clones, approximately 80% being singletons. The sequencing here drew on unsorted PBMCs, taken roughly 4.5 years after starting antiretroviral therapy. The receptors derive from a man in his thirties or forties with HIV.

The CDR3 bases are TGTGCCAGCAGCTTAGTGGTCAACGAGCAGTACTTC. This codes for CASSLVVNEQYF. The chain has TRBV7-8 and TRBJ2-7; D gene uncertain. V was cut by 1 base and J by 5 bases, with 6 bases left in between. CDR3 length equals 12 residues. The germline gives CDR1 SGHVS, CDR2 FQNEAQ.

V usage is TRBV5-1 and J usage is TRBJ1-4, with D possibly being TRBD1 (6 bases). V was pared by 4 bases and J by 12 bases, with 25 bases between. The CDR3 is 16 amino acids. CDR1 and CDR2 (germline): SGHRS, YFSETQ. The CDR3 sequence: CASSGTGYGTVSQLFF. CDR3 nucleotides: TGCGCCAGCAGCGGCACAGGGTACGGAACGGTGTCGCAACTGTTTTTT. Full variable domain (remainder filled in from reference TRBV5-1 and TRBJ1-4): KAGVTQTPRYLIKTRGQQVTLSCSPISGHRSVSWYQQTPGQGLQFLFEYFSETQRNKGNFPGRFSGRQFSNSRSEMNVSTLELGDSALYLCASSGTGYGTVSQLFFGSGTQLSVL.

This chain joins TRBV7-9 and TRBJ2-7; no clear D gene. V lost 1 base, J lost 4 bases, and 5 bases lay in between. Per the germline V gene, CDR1 is SEHNR and CDR2 is FQNEAQ (reference sequence). This CDR3 is built from 12 residues. As DNA, the CDR3 is TGTGCCAGCAGCTTAGGATCTTACGAGCAGTACTTC. As protein: CASSLGSYEQYF.